Presented here are 22 T cell receptor beta chains from one specimen sequenced in a study of blood T cell repertoires in COVID-19. Assay: immunoSEQ multiplex PCR; the TCRdb copy retains only in-frame clones and omits some. Here the sample spans about 130,000 clones, around 85% being singletons. Source material: peripheral blood. The receptors were gathered from a woman older than 75 with acute or convalescent COVID-19.

The chain is built from TRBV12-3 or TRBV12-4 and TRBJ2-4, with a possible D match to TRBD2 (6 bases). The CDR3 is 12 residues long. V lost 6 bases to trimming and J lost 11 bases, with 14 bases between them. The CDR3 loop reads CASSGDFSFQYF. CDR3 in DNA: TGTGCCAGCAGCGGGGACTTCTCATTTCAGTACTTC.

V gene TRBV6-4 combines with J gene TRBJ2-1; possibly TRBD2 for D (6 bases). Trimming stripped 2 bases from V and 9 bases from J, with 8 bases between. Per germline, CDR1 MRHNA and CDR2 SNTAGT. The CDR3 is 12 amino acids. The CDR3 bases are TGTGCCAGCAGTGACGGGGGGTTTGAGCAGTTCTTC. Protein: CASSDGGFEQFF.

The chain joins TRBV10-3 to TRBJ1-6, with TRBD1 as a possible D gene (5 bases). CDR3 length: 15 residues. V gave up 6 bases and J gave up 9 bases, with 18 bases separating them. The germline CDR1 and CDR2 sequences are ENHRY and SYGVKD. As DNA, the CDR3 is TGTGCCATCAGGTCAGGGATCGGCGTTGGTTCACCCCTCCACTTT. Its protein product is CAIRSGIGVGSPLHF.

The V call is TRBV5-1, the J call TRBJ2-7, with TRBD1 matching over 7 bases. This CDR3 spans 16 amino acids. J lost 0 bases, V lost 3 bases, and 9 bases had no gene match. Germline assignment: CDR1 SGHRS and CDR2 YFSETQ. The CDR3 sequence is CASSSYLTGSSYEQYF. CDR3 sequence (DNA): TGCGCCAGCAGCTCCTACCTGACAGGGAGCTCCTACGAGCAGTACTTC.

The V and J genes are TRBV2 and TRBJ1-1; 8 nucleotides match TRBD1. The CDR3 has 13 amino acids. CDR1 is SNHLY, CDR2 FYNNEI, per germline. V gave up 4 bases and J gave up 7 bases; unmatched junction bases: 5. CDR3 sequence reads: CASSVRGQDEAFF. The CDR3 DNA reads TGTGCCAGCAGTGTCAGGGGGCAAGATGAAGCTTTCTTT.

J is TRBJ1-6 and V is TRBV6-5; TRBD1 matches 11 bases. CDR1 is MNHEY, CDR2 SVGAGI, per germline. V lost 6 bases to trimming and J lost 10 bases; unmatched junction nucleotides: 8. The length of the CDR3 is 15 residues. This CDR3 reads CASSSKGTGGSPLHF. CDR3 bases: TGTGCCAGCAGCAGCAAGGGGACAGGGGGGTCACCCCTCCACTTT.

This chain connects TRBV7-2 to TRBJ2-7, with a possible D match to TRBD2 (6 bases). Trimming left V 2 bases short and J 2 bases short, with 19 bases between. Germline V gene sequence: CDR1 SGHTA, CDR2 FQGNSA. The CDR3 consists of 17 residues. The CDR3 loop is CASSLLGRGSAAYEQYF. The CDR3 nucleotides read TGTGCCAGCAGCTTATTAGGGCGGGGCAGTGCTGCCTACGAGCAGTACTTC.

The chain recombines TRBV5-8 with TRBJ1-2; D unclear. This CDR3 spans 19 amino acids. V lost 4 bases and J lost 0, with 25 bases in between. The germline V gene encodes CDR1 SGHTS and CDR2 YDEGEE. The CDR3 is CASSKTRYGSGGPNYGYTF. CDR3 sequence (DNA): TGTGCCAGCAGCAAGACTCGATATGGGTCCGGAGGTCCTAACTATGGCTACACCTTC. Drawing the rest from reference TRBV5-8 and TRBJ1-2, the complete variable domain is EAGVTQSPTHLIKTRGQQATLRCSPISGHTSVYWYQQALGLGLQFLLWYDEGEERNRGNFPPRFSGRQFPNYSSELNVNALELEDSALYLCASSKTRYGSGGPNYGYTFGSGTRLTVV.

The chain carries TRBV2 and TRBJ2-1; 9 bases align to TRBD1. Germline V gene data show CDR1 as SNHLY and CDR2 as FYNNEI. V dropped 6 bases and J dropped 14; count of bases not matched to a gene: 8. This CDR3 has 12 amino acids. The CDR3 coding sequence is TGTGCCAGCAGGATCGACAGGGGGGGGAAGTTCTTC. The encoded protein is CASRIDRGGKFF.

DNA of the CDR3: TGTGCCAGCAGTTACTTCCGGGGGGCGGCCCGGACAGATACGCAGTATTTT. It encodes CASSYFRGAARTDTQYF. The chain uses TRBV6-2 or TRBV6-3 and TRBJ2-3, with a weak D call TRBD2 (7 bases). CDR1 is MNHEY, CDR2 SVGEGT, per germline. Between the trimmed V and J ends, which lost 1 base and 3 bases, there was a span of 17 bases. This CDR3 spans 17 amino acids.

This chain connects TRBV18 to TRBJ1-1, with TRBD1 matching 7 bases. The ends lost 3 bases at V and 1 base at J; junction bases unmatched: 5. CDR3 size: 15 residues. Germline assignment: CDR1 KGHSH and CDR2 LQKENI. CDR3 nucleotide sequence: TGTGCCAGCTCACCGCCGGGACAGACGAACACTGAAGCTTTCTTT. This translates into CASSPPGQTNTEAFF.

This clone was recorded once. Distinct nucleotide sequences in the sample also encode this CDR3. The rearrangement joins TRBV5-1 to TRBJ2-7, with 7 bases aligning to TRBD1. The CDR3 has 15 residues. Germline trimming cut 4 bases from V and 1 base from J; bases unmatched to any gene: 8. In germline, CDR1 is SGHRS, CDR2 YFSETQ. The CDR3 spells CASSPTSTGSYEQYF. DNA for the CDR3: TGCGCCAGCAGCCCAACTTCGACAGGGTCCTACGAGCAGTACTTC.

This sequence joins TRBV12-5 and TRBJ2-5; D is perhaps TRBD1 (6 bases). V was trimmed by 7 bases and J by 5 bases, leaving 20 bases between them. This CDR3 is 15 amino acids long. Germline loops: CDR1 LGHNT, CDR2 FRNRAP. The DNA of the CDR3 is TGTGCTAGTGCCCAAGGACTCAGTCAGGGGGAGACCCAGTACTTC. It specifies CASAQGLSQGETQYF.

This clone appeared a few times. The V call is TRBV4-1, the J call TRBJ1-1; 7 nucleotides agree with TRBD1. This CDR3 spans 15 amino acids. Germline CDR1 MGHRA, CDR2 YSYEKL. V was clipped by 4 bases and J by 0 bases; unmatched bases: 5. CDR3 bases: TGCGCCAGCAGCCGAACCAGGGGGTTGAACACTGAAGCTTTCTTT. This sequence encodes CASSRTRGLNTEAFF.

This clone was recorded a few times. The rearrangement links TRBV5-1 to TRBJ2-3; D perhaps matches TRBD2 (5 bases). The CDR3 length is 15 residues. Germline assignment: CDR1 SGHRS and CDR2 YFSETQ. V was pared by 4 bases and J by 2 bases, with 14 bases between. The CDR3 DNA sequence: TGCGCCAGCAGCGTGGACTTACCCTCCACAGATACGCAGTATTTT. It is translated as CASSVDLPSTDTQYF.

V gene TRBV7-8 combines with J gene TRBJ1-6, with 9 positions matching TRBD1. The CDR3 has 15 residues. Per the germline V gene, CDR1 is SGHVS and CDR2 is FQNEAQ. V dropped 4 bases and J dropped 7; count of bases not matched to a gene: 5. The CDR3 region has the DNA TGTGCCAGCAGCTCAATCGGACAGGGGAATTCACCCCTCCACTTT. It codes for CASSSIGQGNSPLHF.

J is TRBJ1-1 and V is TRBV6-5; D is ambiguous. CDR3 length: 13 amino acids. Germline V lookup: CDR1 MNHEY, CDR2 SVGAGI. V was shortened by 7 bases and J by 0 bases, with 9 bases between the two germline ends. CDR3 in amino acids: CASTRIMNTEAFF. In DNA, the CDR3 is TGTGCCAGCACGCGGATCATGAACACTGAAGCTTTCTTT.

The chain couples TRBV6-5 to TRBJ2-3, with TRBD2 matching 8 bases. Germline V CDR1 and CDR2: MNHEY, SVGAGI. Trimming cost V 2 bases and J 3 bases; bases outside gene matches: 1. This CDR3 has 14 amino acids. The CDR3: CASSYRLATDTQYF. As DNA, the CDR3 is TGTGCCAGCAGTTACCGACTAGCGACAGATACGCAGTATTTT.

V is TRBV5-4 and J is TRBJ1-2; the match to TRBD1 covers 8 bases. Germline V gives CDR1 SGHNT, CDR2 YYREEE (reference sequence). V was clipped by 4 bases and J by 0 bases; unmatched bases: 2. This CDR3 has 14 residues. CDR3 coding DNA: TGTGCCAGCAGCATACAGGGGGCTAACTATGGCTACACCTTC. Amino acids: CASSIQGANYGYTF.

The chain couples TRBV6-5 to TRBJ1-1; D not resolved. This CDR3 has 12 amino acids. CDR1 MNHEY and CDR2 SVGAGI come from the germline V gene. With 10 bases removed from V and 5 bases from J, the gap between germline ends came to 14 bases. CDR3 nucleotides: TGTGCCATCCTGTCGTCGGGGACTGAAGCTTTCTTT. Protein sequence: CAILSSGTEAFF.

The genes are TRBV7-3 and TRBJ2-1; 13 nucleotides line up with TRBD2. The CDR3 runs to 16 residues. The junction had 6 bases not matched to a gene; V was cut back by 5 bases and J by 5 bases. Germline V gives CDR1 SGHTA, CDR2 FQGTGA. As DNA, the CDR3 is TGTGCCAGCAGCCCGCGACTAGCGGGGGGTCACAATGAGCAGTTCTTC. Its protein is CASSPRLAGGHNEQFF.

This rearrangement joins TRBV7-2 to TRBJ1-2; D is perhaps TRBD1 (5 bases). Germline V gene sequence: CDR1 SGHTA, CDR2 FQGNSA. Trimming pared 2 bases from V and 7 bases from J, leaving 14 bases between. The CDR3 is made up of 14 amino acids. CDR3 region: CASSLKQGVRGYTF. The CDR3 DNA sequence: TGTGCCAGCAGCTTAAAGCAGGGCGTTCGTGGCTACACCTTC. The full variable domain, rest sourced from reference TRBV7-2 and TRBJ1-2, is GAGVSQSPSNKVTEKGKDVELRCDPISGHTALYWYRQSLGQGLEFLIYFQGNSAPDKSGLPSDRFSAERTGGSVSTLTIQRTQQEDSAVYLCASSLKQGVRGYTFGSGTRLTVV.